The 30 T cell receptor beta chains below all came from one sample that was sequenced in a study of control samples from healthy donors and cancer patients. TCRdb's table, derived via immunoSEQ multiplex PCR, lists solely in-frame clones and lacks some. The repertoire holds tens of thousands of clones, roughly 95% seen once, with 0.85% to 1.4% in the top ten. The sequenced material came from blood. The receptor source for this set is a woman aged 18-30 years in good health.

The V and J genes are TRBV7-2 and TRBJ1-1; no firm D call. V was pared by 0 bases and J by 3 bases, with 11 bases between. The CDR3 extends over 15 amino acids. Germline CDR1 is SGHTA and CDR2 is FQGNSA. The CDR3 loop is CASSLAEGYYTEAFF. DNA of the CDR3: TGTGCCAGCAGCTTAGCGGAGGGTTATTACACTGAAGCTTTCTTT.

The rearrangement links TRBV5-1 to TRBJ1-6; a weak D match, TRBD1 (6 bases). V dropped 1 base and J dropped 7 bases, with 9 bases sitting between them. The CDR3 length is 14 residues. The germline V gene has CDR1 SGHRS and CDR2 YFSETQ. The CDR3 sequence is CASSLLDSNSPLHF. In DNA form, the CDR3 reads TGCGCCAGCAGCTTGTTGGACAGCAATTCACCCCTCCACTTT.

This chain connects TRBV18 to TRBJ2-7; no definite D call. V was trimmed by 0 bases and J by 7 bases, leaving 13 bases between them. CDR1 and CDR2 (germline): KGHSH, LQKENI. There are 14 residues in the CDR3. The CDR3: CASSPPLSIGEQYF. The CDR3 coding sequence is TGTGCCAGCTCACCACCATTATCCATAGGGGAGCAGTACTTC.

This chain connects TRBV7-9 to TRBJ1-2; D ambiguous. Trimming stripped 1 base from V and 2 bases from J, with 5 bases between. This CDR3 spans 13 amino acids. CDR1 is SEHNR and CDR2 is FQNEAQ in the germline V gene (reference sequence). The CDR3 DNA follows: TGTGCCAGCAGCTTAGGTCAGAACTATGGCTACACCTTC. Amino acid sequence: CASSLGQNYGYTF.

This chain connects TRBV10-3 to TRBJ1-2; D not resolved. Germline-derived CDR1 and CDR2 are ENHRY and SYGVKD. This CDR3 contains 14 residues. V was cut by 6 bases and J by 4 bases, with 15 bases left in between. CDR3 sequence reads: CAIRDGSWGYGYTF. The CDR3 DNA reads TGTGCCATCAGGGACGGATCATGGGGCTATGGCTACACCTTC.

J is TRBJ2-7 and V is TRBV10-2; D remains unclear. The CDR3 runs to 14 residues. V shed 4 bases and J shed 2 bases, with 12 bases lying between them. CDR1 WSHSY and CDR2 SAAADI come from the germline V gene. The CDR3 protein is CASSARQVTYEQYF. CDR3 bases: TGCGCCAGCAGTGCGAGACAAGTAACCTACGAGCAGTACTTC.

V usage is TRBV4-1 and J usage is TRBJ1-1; D is perhaps TRBD1 (5 bases). The CDR3 is made up of 13 amino acids. The V and J ends lost 6 bases and 7 bases respectively, with 15 bases between them. From germline, CDR1 is MGHRA and CDR2 YSYEKL. As DNA, the CDR3 is TGCGCCAGCAGTCAATCGAGGGGTTTTGAAGCTTTCTTT. Protein: CASSQSRGFEAFF.

A single count supports this clone. The V call is TRBV7-2, the J call TRBJ2-3, with 9 bases matching TRBD2. Germline assignment: CDR1 SGHTA and CDR2 FQGNSA. V lost 3 bases to trimming and J lost 6 bases; unmatched junction nucleotides: 7. CDR3 length: 15 amino acids. The CDR3 loop is CASSFSLAGSDTQYF. The CDR3 nucleotides are TGTGCCAGCAGCTTCTCTCTAGCGGGGTCGGATACGCAGTATTTT.

This clone occurred a few times. The chain links TRBV6-5 to TRBJ2-7; maybe TRBD1 (5 bases). Germline CDR1 is MNHEY and CDR2 is SVGAGI. This CDR3 has 13 residues. Trimming removed 8 bases at V and 2 bases at J, with 13 bases between. CDR3 region: CASDNDSTYEQYF. Written as DNA, the CDR3 is TGTGCCAGCGATAATGACAGTACCTACGAGCAGTACTTC.

Only one count was recorded for this clone. The rearrangement joins TRBV25-1 to TRBJ1-2, with TRBD1 matching 9 bases. Germline V gene sequence: CDR1 MGHDK, CDR2 SYGVNS. With 5 bases clipped from V and 4 bases from J, the junction kept 5 bases outside the gene matches. This CDR3 has 14 amino acids. CDR3 in DNA: TGTGCCAGCAGTCGGCCGGGACAGGGCTATGGCTACACCTTC. It specifies CASSRPGQGYGYTF.

This sequence joins TRBV24-1 and TRBJ1-1, with 8 bases lining up with TRBD1. This CDR3 region has 16 residues. CDR1 is KGHDR and CDR2 is SFDVKD in the germline V gene. V lost 8 bases and J lost 1; bases outside the gene matches: 11. The DNA of the CDR3 is TGTGCCACCAAAATAGAAAGAGACAGGGGGAACACTGAAGCTTTCTTT. Its translation: CATKIERDRGNTEAFF.

The rearrangement joins TRBV28 to TRBJ1-5, with D possibly being TRBD1 (5 bases). The V and J ends lost 6 bases and 4 bases respectively, with 16 bases between them. Germline CDR1 is MDHEN and CDR2 is SYDVKM. The CDR3 has 15 amino acids. CDR3 DNA sequence: TGTGCCAGCAGGTACAATGGGGGGTTTAATCAGCCCCAGCATTTT. This sequence encodes CASRYNGGFNQPQHF.

The rearrangement joins TRBV5-4 to TRBJ2-2, with D possibly TRBD2 on 6 matching bases. CDR1 and CDR2 from the germline V gene are SGHNT and YYREEE (reference sequence). V was trimmed by 2 bases and J by 4 bases, leaving 12 bases between them. The CDR3 is 15 amino acids. The CDR3 here is CASSFYTGVTGELFF. The CDR3 region has the DNA TGTGCCAGCAGCTTTTATACGGGGGTCACCGGGGAGCTGTTTTTT.

The gene calls are TRBV2 and TRBJ1-1; no reliable D call. V lost 2 bases to trimming and J lost 6 bases, with 10 bases between them. This CDR3 has 13 amino acids. In germline, CDR1 is SNHLY, CDR2 FYNNEI. The CDR3 nucleotides read TGTGCCAGCAGTGAAATCCCCCTCTCTGAAGCTTTCTTT. This codes for CASSEIPLSEAFF.

V gene TRBV6-1 combines with J gene TRBJ1-5, with TRBD1 as a possible D gene (6 bases). The germline V and J ends were trimmed by 2 bases and 2 bases, with 10 bases remaining between them. Germline lookup yields CDR1 MNHNS and CDR2 SASEGT. CDR3 length: 15 residues. The DNA for the CDR3 is TGTGCCAGCAGTGAACAAGCAGGGGGCAATCAGCCCCAGCATTTT. Residues: CASSEQAGGNQPQHF.

The V and J genes are TRBV5-1 and TRBJ2-3; D is possibly TRBD2 (6 bases). Trimming took off 4 bases at V and 0 bases at J, with 15 bases between the two ends. Per germline, CDR1 SGHRS and CDR2 YFSETQ. This CDR3 comprises 16 residues. The CDR3 protein is CASSNLAGRSTDTQYF. DNA for the CDR3: TGCGCCAGCAGCAATTTGGCGGGGAGGAGCACAGATACGCAGTATTTT. The variable domain in full, with the rest retrieved from reference TRBV5-1 and TRBJ2-3, is KAGVTQTPRYLIKTRGQQVTLSCSPISGHRSVSWYQQTPGQGLQFLFEYFSETQRNKGNFPGRFSGRQFSNSRSEMNVSTLELGDSALYLCASSNLAGRSTDTQYFGPGTRLTVL.

The chain has TRBV3-1 (or the pseudogene TRBV3-2) and TRBJ1-2; 9 bases agree with TRBD1. This CDR3 spans 15 amino acids. Germline values: CDR1 LGHDT, CDR2 YNNKEL (reference sequence). After removal of 4 bases from V and 8 bases from J, the junction contained 11 bases not matched to a gene. In DNA, the CDR3 is TGTGCCAGCAGCCCCCAACAGGGGGCACTACGAGGCTACACCTTC. It encodes CASSPQQGALRGYTF.

This chain links TRBV29-1 with TRBJ1-1; D unresolved. The germline V and J ends were trimmed by 7 bases and 3 bases, with 15 bases remaining between them. The CDR3 has 13 residues. Germline values: CDR1 SQVTM, CDR2 ANQGSEA. CDR3 protein: CSAAGMGYTEAFF. In DNA form, the CDR3 reads TGCAGCGCCGCAGGCATGGGATACACTGAAGCTTTCTTT.

The V call is TRBV27, the J call TRBJ1-2; 8 bases are shared with TRBD1. V was clipped by 6 bases and J by 4 bases; unmatched bases: 13. The CDR3 totals 16 residues. CDR1 MNHEY and CDR2 SMNVEV come from the germline V gene (reference sequence). CDR3 in DNA: TGTGCCAGCAGCCTTGCCAGAACAGGGGGAGCCTATGGCTACACCTTC. Its protein product is CASSLARTGGAYGYTF.

This sequence joins TRBV4-1 and TRBJ2-1, with TRBD2 matching over 12 bases. V shed 3 bases, J shed 8 bases, and the junction held 8 bases outside the gene matches. Germline values: CDR1 MGHRA, CDR2 YSYEKL. This CDR3 has 16 residues. The CDR3 loop is CASSHLTSGGSYEQFF. Here the CDR3 DNA reads TGCGCCAGCAGCCACTTAACTAGCGGGGGGTCTTATGAGCAGTTCTTC.

The chain uses TRBV20-1 and TRBJ1-4; 7 positions match TRBD1. The V gene end was trimmed by 3 bases and the J gene end by 8 bases; junction bases not matched to a gene: 6. Germline CDR1 and CDR2: DFQATT and SNEGSKA (reference sequence). The CDR3 length is 13 residues. The CDR3 is CSASMTGREKLFF. CDR3 nucleotides: TGCAGTGCTAGTATGACAGGGAGAGAAAAACTGTTTTTT.

The chain links TRBV30 to TRBJ2-7; 10 bases are shared with TRBD2. This CDR3 is built from 16 residues. Trimming cost V 2 bases and J 4 bases; bases outside gene matches: 11. Germline V gives CDR1 GTSNPN, CDR2 SVGIG (reference sequence). This CDR3 reads CAWSRPSGGAWYEQYF. CDR3 DNA sequence: TGTGCCTGGAGTCGACCCAGCGGGGGGGCCTGGTACGAGCAGTACTTC.

This clone appeared once. The V call is TRBV6-5, the J call TRBJ2-1; no definite D call. The V end was cut by 4 bases, the J end by 8 bases, with 12 bases between. Germline CDR1 is MNHEY and CDR2 is SVGAGI. This CDR3 is 13 amino acids long. The CDR3 nucleotides are TGTGCCAGCAGTTCAAGCGACCGAGATGAGCAGTTCTTC. Its translation is CASSSSDRDEQFF.

This chain connects TRBV19 to TRBJ1-1, with 8 bases matching TRBD1. The CDR3 is made up of 13 amino acids. V was pared by 5 bases and J by 5 bases, with 4 bases of the junction left unmatched. CDR1 and CDR2 (germline): LNHDA, SQIVND (reference sequence). For the CDR3, the DNA is TGTGCCAGTAGTCAGGGGGCAGGAACTGAAGCTTTCTTT. Its protein product is CASSQGAGTEAFF.

The gene calls are TRBV5-1 and TRBJ1-5, with D unclear. CDR3 size: 16 residues. Trimming took off 7 bases at V and 2 bases at J, with 19 bases between the two ends. Germline loops: CDR1 SGHRS, CDR2 YFSETQ. CDR3 sequence: CASALGGQWGNQPQHF. CDR3 DNA: TGCGCCAGCGCACTGGGCGGCCAATGGGGCAATCAGCCCCAGCATTTT.

This clone occurred once. The chain has TRBV6-6 and TRBJ1-1, with D hard to call. The V and J ends lost 7 bases and 4 bases respectively, with 13 bases between them. The CDR3 loop spans 13 amino acids. Germline CDR1 reads MNHNY; CDR2 reads SVGAGI (reference sequence). CDR3 residues: CASNNSPVTEAFF. The CDR3 DNA follows: TGTGCCAGCAATAATTCTCCTGTCACTGAAGCTTTCTTT.

The gene calls are TRBV10-3 and TRBJ2-2; maybe TRBD2 (5 bases). Germline CDR1 and CDR2: ENHRY and SYGVKD. The CDR3 extends over 13 amino acids. V was cut by 11 bases and J by 3 bases, with 13 bases left in between. The CDR3 loop reads CASRAGDTGELFF. The CDR3 nucleotides are TGTGCCTCAAGGGCGGGCGACACCGGGGAGCTGTTTTTT.

This clone has a handful of counts. The V gene is TRBV7-6, the J gene TRBJ2-7; tentatively, D is TRBD2 (5 bases). The CDR3 spans 15 residues. Germline V gene sequence: CDR1 SGHVS, CDR2 FNYEAQ. Trimming took off 1 base at V and 5 bases at J, with 15 bases between the two ends. CDR3: CASSLGLRGRNEQYF. The CDR3 DNA sequence: TGTGCCAGCAGCTTAGGTTTACGGGGTAGGAACGAGCAGTACTTC.

V gene TRBV4-3 combines with J gene TRBJ2-3, with D perhaps TRBD2 (5 bases). CDR3 length equals 16 residues. CDR1 and CDR2 (germline): LGHNA, YSLEER. Trimming stripped 6 bases from V and 2 bases from J, with 18 bases between. The CDR3 nucleotides are TGCGCCAGCAGTCCCCGGTGGGAGACCTCCACAGATACGCAGTATTTT. Protein: CASSPRWETSTDTQYF.

V is TRBV9 and J is TRBJ1-2, with no clear D. The V gene lost 0 bases and the J gene lost 4 bases, with 10 bases spanning the gap. Germline V lookup: CDR1 SGDLS, CDR2 YYNGEE. This CDR3 spans 14 amino acids. The chain's CDR3 is CASSVDSLSYGYTF. The CDR3 coding sequence is TGTGCCAGCAGCGTAGATTCACTGTCCTATGGCTACACCTTC.